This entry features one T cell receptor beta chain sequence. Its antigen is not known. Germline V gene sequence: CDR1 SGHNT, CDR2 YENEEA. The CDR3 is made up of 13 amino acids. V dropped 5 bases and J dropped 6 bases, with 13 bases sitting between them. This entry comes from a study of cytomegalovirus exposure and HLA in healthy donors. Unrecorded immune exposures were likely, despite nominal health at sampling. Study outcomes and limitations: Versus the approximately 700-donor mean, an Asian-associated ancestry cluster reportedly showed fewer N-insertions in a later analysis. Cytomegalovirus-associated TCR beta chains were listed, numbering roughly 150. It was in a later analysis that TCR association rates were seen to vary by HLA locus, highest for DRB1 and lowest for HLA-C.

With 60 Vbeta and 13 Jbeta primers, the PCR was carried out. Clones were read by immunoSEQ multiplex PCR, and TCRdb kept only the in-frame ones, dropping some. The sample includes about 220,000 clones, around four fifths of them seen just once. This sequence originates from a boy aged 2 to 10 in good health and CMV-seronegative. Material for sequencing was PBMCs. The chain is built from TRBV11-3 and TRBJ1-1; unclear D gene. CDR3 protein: CASSRAGGSEAFF. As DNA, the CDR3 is TGTGCCAGCAGCCGAGCAGGCGGGTCTGAAGCTTTCTTT.